The present T cell receptor beta chain was sequenced within a study of blood T cell repertoires in COVID-19. On the study more broadly: Some COVID-19 samples were acute and others convalescent; all came from the United States, Italy and Spain.

CDR1 is MGHDK and CDR2 is SYGVNS in the germline V gene. The CDR3 consists of 14 residues. The J segment lost 5 bases and the V segment lost 3 bases, leaving 7 bases of the junction unmatched. Here immunoSEQ multiplex PCR was the method, and the copy in TCRdb shows in-frame clones only, minus some. The sample gives around 250,000 clones, approximately 82% of which show up once; over 1.5% is in the top ten. Sequencing was performed on peripheral blood. The receptor was derived from a woman of 80 years or more with acute or convalescent COVID-19. The genes are TRBV25-1 and TRBJ2-7, with 7 bases lining up with TRBD2. The CDR3 DNA reads as TGTGCCAGCAGTGATTTGCGGGAGAAGGACGAGCAGTACTTC. Its translation is CASSDLREKDEQYF.